A single sample is the source of the 21 T cell receptor beta chains below, sequenced in a study of T cell responses to AZD1222 COVID-19 vaccine (dated by TCRdb to the early 2020s). Library prep was done by the immunoSEQ multiplex PCR assay. TCRdb's version of the immuneACCESS table is confined to in-frame rearrangements and falls short of the full clone set. An unresolved V gene accounts for under half of the shortfall where checked; the remainder is of unknown origin. This sample has around 70,000 clones in its table, and about 88% of those were observed once. The biggest ten clones account for roughly 7.4% of the sample. Per the publication, the time point label means: baseline before first vaccination. The sequencing used peripheral blood, collected on day 0 of AZD1222 vaccination. Receptor source: an adult in good health.

J is TRBJ1-1 and V is TRBV30; 9 bases align to TRBD1. Germline V lookup: CDR1 GTSNPN, CDR2 SVGIG (reference sequence). The CDR3 runs to 17 residues. J was trimmed by 1 base and V by 1 base; bases with no gene match: 10. CDR3 amino acids: CAWSDRTGGLRNTEAFF. The CDR3 DNA sequence: TGTGCCTGGAGTGATAGAACAGGGGGCCTGAGGAACACTGAAGCTTTCTTT.

The chain combines TRBV7-3 with TRBJ1-2; TRBD1 matches at 9 bases. The length of the CDR3 is 16 residues. Trimming cost V 5 bases and J 7 bases; bases outside gene matches: 14. The V gene's germline CDR1 is SGHTA and CDR2 FQGTGA. The CDR3 coding sequence is TGTGCCAGCAGCCTCATACCGGGACAGGGAATCGGTGGCTACACCTTC. It yields the protein CASSLIPGQGIGGYTF.

The genes are TRBV5-1 and TRBJ2-5, with D unclear. With 2 bases removed from V and 3 bases from J, the gap between germline ends came to 8 bases. The V gene's germline CDR1 is SGHRS and CDR2 YFSETQ. CDR3 length: 13 residues. The CDR3 loop is CASSLMGKETQYF. The CDR3 DNA is TGCGCCAGCAGCTTAATGGGCAAAGAGACCCAGTACTTC. The full variable domain, in which reference TRBV5-1 and TRBJ2-5 provide the parts outside the CDR3, is KAGVTQTPRYLIKTRGQQVTLSCSPISGHRSVSWYQQTPGQGLQFLFEYFSETQRNKGNFPGRFSGRQFSNSRSEMNVSTLELGDSALYLCASSLMGKETQYFGPGTRLLVL.

The chain couples TRBV5-1 to TRBJ2-1; D is perhaps TRBD1 (6 bases). This CDR3 region has 16 residues. Germline V CDR1 and CDR2: SGHRS, YFSETQ. The germline V and J ends were trimmed by 0 bases and 2 bases, with 12 bases remaining between them. CDR3 coding DNA: TGCGCCAGCAGCTTGGCAGGACAGTTAACCTACAATGAGCAGTTCTTC. It translates to CASSLAGQLTYNEQFF.

The chain has TRBV19 and TRBJ2-1, with D perhaps matching TRBD2 (8 bases). The CDR3 covers 16 residues. Per the germline V gene, CDR1 is LNHDA and CDR2 is SQIVND (reference sequence). V was clipped by 6 bases and J by 9 bases, with 24 bases between them. The CDR3 here is CASSQREGAHGSEQFF. For the CDR3, the DNA is TGTGCCAGTAGCCAACGGGAGGGGGCTCATGGTAGTGAGCAGTTCTTC.

V and J are TRBV15 and TRBJ2-2; D is possibly TRBD2 (7 bases). V was trimmed by 0 bases and J by 8 bases, leaving 13 bases between them. Germline CDR1 LNHNV, CDR2 YYDKDF (reference sequence). The CDR3 has 15 residues. CDR3 in amino acids: CATSRDPGGAGELFF. The CDR3 DNA follows: TGTGCCACCAGCAGAGATCCGGGGGGCGCGGGGGAGCTGTTTTTT.

The chain employs TRBV18 and TRBJ2-1, with TRBD2 matching 7 bases. The CDR3 loop spans 15 amino acids. Germline CDR1 reads KGHSH; CDR2 reads LQKENI. V trimming: 4 bases; J trimming: 3 bases; junction bases outside the gene matches: 6. The CDR3 region has the DNA TGTGCCAGCTCACACTCGGGACTACACTACAATGAGCAGTTCTTC. Protein: CASSHSGLHYNEQFF.

V is TRBV11-2 and J is TRBJ1-2, with D unclear. Germline V gene sequence: CDR1 SGHAT, CDR2 FQNNGV. This CDR3 comprises 13 residues. Trimming took off 4 bases at V and 8 bases at J, with 14 bases between the two ends. The CDR3 reads CASSSLAGDGYTF. The CDR3 nucleotides are TGTGCCAGCAGCTCCCTCGCGGGAGACGGCTACACCTTC.

This chain links TRBV10-3 with TRBJ1-5; 8 nucleotides agree with TRBD1. Germline V gene sequence: CDR1 ENHRY, CDR2 SYGVKD. This CDR3 spans 14 amino acids. V was clipped by 6 bases and J by 5 bases; unmatched bases: 6. The CDR3 protein is CAISATGADQPQHF. CDR3 DNA: TGTGCCATCAGCGCGACAGGGGCGGATCAGCCCCAGCATTTT.

The chain recombines TRBV29-1 with TRBJ2-7; D unclear. V was pared by 2 bases and J by 2 bases, with 10 bases between. This CDR3 spans 13 amino acids. CDR1 is SQVTM, CDR2 ANQGSEA, per germline. CDR3: CSVEKAATYEQYF. CDR3 DNA sequence: TGCAGCGTTGAAAAAGCAGCCACCTACGAGCAGTACTTC.

The rearrangement links TRBV19 to TRBJ1-1; D may be TRBD1 (6 bases). CDR1 and CDR2 from the germline V gene are LNHDA and SQIVND (reference sequence). V lost 4 bases and J 1 base, leaving 7 bases between the germline ends. The CDR3 is 13 residues long. The CDR3 DNA reads as TGTGCCAGTAGTAGGGACACGAACACTGAAGCTTTCTTT. Translating gives CASSRDTNTEAFF.

This chain's CDR3 is CASSDGTTEGGEQFF. The CDR3 DNA reads as TGTGCCAGCAGTGACGGGACCACCGAGGGGGGTGAGCAGTTCTTC. The genes are TRBV6-4 and TRBJ2-1; D is perhaps TRBD1 or TRBD2 (6 bases each). Germline CDR1 and CDR2: MRHNA and SNTAGT. Trimming left V 2 bases short and J 9 bases short, with 17 bases between. This CDR3 has 15 amino acids.

The chain combines TRBV4-3 with TRBJ1-3; TRBD1 might be the D (5 bases). Germline values: CDR1 LGHNA, CDR2 YSLEER. Trimming pared 0 bases from V and 4 bases from J, leaving 16 bases between. This CDR3 has 17 residues. CDR3 sequence reads: CASSQDRGDLGGNTIYF. CDR3 nucleotides: TGCGCCAGCAGCCAAGATCGGGGGGACCTAGGGGGAAACACCATATATTTT.

This clone was found once. V and J are TRBV29-1 and TRBJ1-1; D perhaps matches TRBD1 (6 bases). Per germline, CDR1 SQVTM and CDR2 ANQGSEA. The CDR3 spans 12 residues. Trimming stripped 7 bases from V and 10 bases from J, with 19 bases between. This chain's CDR3 is CSATNPQGRAFF. CDR3 sequence (DNA): TGCAGCGCCACCAACCCACAGGGTCGAGCTTTCTTT.

This clone appeared a few times. The chain joins TRBV7-9 to TRBJ1-3; 7 nucleotides line up with TRBD1. This CDR3 contains 16 residues. Germline CDR1 SEHNR, CDR2 FQNEAQ (reference sequence). Unmatched junction bases numbered 12, after V lost 5 bases and J lost 5 bases. CDR3 DNA sequence: TGTGCCAGCAGCACCTCAGGGTCGACAGGGAGAAACACCATATATTTT. Translating it yields CASSTSGSTGRNTIYF. Full variable domain (missing parts from reference TRBV7-9 and TRBJ1-3): DTGVSQNPRHKITKRGQNVTFRCDPISEHNRLYWYRQTLGQGPEFLTYFQNEAQLEKSRLLSDRFSAERPKGSFSTLEIQRTEQGDSAMYLCASSTSGSTGRNTIYFGEGSWLTVV.

The V call is TRBV5-4, the J call TRBJ1-1, with TRBD1 matching over 9 bases. Germline CDR1 reads SGHNT; CDR2 reads YYREEE (reference sequence). CDR3 length equals 15 residues. V dropped 0 bases and J dropped 4; count of bases not matched to a gene: 4. DNA for the CDR3: TGTGCCAGCAGCTTGGCCCGACAGGGGGGCACTGAAGCTTTCTTT. This sequence encodes CASSLARQGGTEAFF.

The chain couples TRBV11-3 to TRBJ1-1, with unresolved D. This CDR3 has 13 amino acids. Germline-derived CDR1 and CDR2 are SGHNT and YENEEA. The V end lost 1 base, the J end lost 1 base, and 4 bases lay between the germline ends. This CDR3 is CASSLGSNTEAFF. CDR3 bases: TGTGCCAGCAGCTTAGGGTCGAACACTGAAGCTTTCTTT.

The chain combines TRBV6-5 with TRBJ2-1; 9 nucleotides line up with TRBD2. With V trimmed by 2 bases and J by 5 bases, 4 bases remained unmatched. CDR3 size: 15 residues. CDR1 is MNHEY and CDR2 is SVGAGI in the germline V gene. The CDR3 reads CASSYRLAGNNEQFF. DNA for the CDR3: TGTGCCAGCAGTTACAGGCTAGCGGGAAACAATGAGCAGTTCTTC.

V is TRBV6-5 and J is TRBJ2-7, with 15 nucleotides matching TRBD2. Germline CDR1 and CDR2: MNHEY and SVGAGI. The CDR3 loop spans 14 amino acids. Trimming took 11 bases from V and 7 from J; bases not matched to a gene: 9. CDR3 in DNA: TGTGCCGGGGCCGGACTAGCGGGAGGGCAAGAGCAGTACTTC. Encoded protein: CAGAGLAGGQEQYF.

The chain has TRBV7-8 and TRBJ1-1; no definite D call. Germline values: CDR1 SGHVS, CDR2 FQNEAQ. The germline V and J ends were trimmed by 3 bases and 1 base, with 6 bases remaining between them. The CDR3 is 13 residues long. The CDR3 nucleotides are TGTGCCAGCAGCTTCGACCAGAACACTGAAGCTTTCTTT. This sequence encodes CASSFDQNTEAFF.

The rearrangement joins TRBV19 to TRBJ1-4; TRBD1 might be the D (5 bases). The CDR3 totals 20 residues. V lost 4 bases, J lost 8 bases, and 32 bases lay in between. In germline, CDR1 is LNHDA, CDR2 SQIVND (reference sequence). The CDR3 DNA reads as TGTGCCAGTAGTAAATCGTCGGATGAGGGGAGCCCCTTTAGACGCGAAAAACTGTTTTTT. Translating gives CASSKSSDEGSPFRREKLFF.